This entry concerns a single TCR beta chain. The V and J ends lost 4 bases and 8 bases, in that order; junction bases with no gene match: 10. The CDR3 has 15 residues. The germline CDR1 and CDR2 sequences are WNHNN and SYGVQD (reference sequence). This sample was taken from a study of blood T cell repertoires in COVID-19. Across the study: From T cells, B-cell-depleted T cells, or PBMCs came the material, which was cDNA or gDNA.

In the original processing: Researchers report that nucleated cell counts were estimated from reference gene primer amplification. Repertoires were generated with immunoSEQ multiplex PCR, while TCRdb's copy carries only in-frame clones and drops some. V and J calls and clone size follow that table, whereas D and trimming were derived from the DNA. The sample consists of approximately 110,000 clones, 80% to 85% of them appearing once. This clonotype originated in a man in his sixties or seventies with acute or convalescent COVID-19. The chain is built from TRBV10-1 and TRBJ2-1; TRBD1 agrees at 8 bases. Input material: peripheral blood. CDR3 amino acids: CASSAALGQGYEQFF. In DNA, the CDR3 is TGCGCCAGCAGTGCGGCCCTCGGACAGGGCTATGAGCAGTTCTTC.